The following is a T cell receptor (beta chain) sequence with its context. What it recognizes is unknown. Each sample's input was 250 ng genomic DNA, roughly 40,000 genome equivalents. This record belongs to a study of T cell clusters in autoimmune cytopenias. Study background: A median of around 50,000 TRB reads per sample yielded a median approximately 2,400 distinct clonotypes. Findings of the study overall: Exclusive TRB clusters were about 2.8-fold more numerous in healthy donors than in active autoimmune hepatitis.

Germline CDR1 and CDR2: GTSNPN and SVGIG (reference sequence). The CDR3 loop spans 17 amino acids. TRB rearrangements were amplified by touch-down multiplex PCR with mixed TRB-A/B primers. Following a re-call of the multiplex PCR reads, TCRdb has one entry per CDR3 protein and lacks DNA. This sample contains 12,000 or so distinct CDR3 sequences. The same data also went into a second study, on T cell repertoires in aging, cancer and after chemotherapy. As reported in that work: Donors were grouped into six age bands spanning 30 or younger through 70 or older.

The chain employs TRBV30 and TRBJ2-6. The TCR originated in a human donor in good health. The sequenced sample consisted of peripheral blood. The CDR3 sequence: CAWSVAATSSGANVLTF.